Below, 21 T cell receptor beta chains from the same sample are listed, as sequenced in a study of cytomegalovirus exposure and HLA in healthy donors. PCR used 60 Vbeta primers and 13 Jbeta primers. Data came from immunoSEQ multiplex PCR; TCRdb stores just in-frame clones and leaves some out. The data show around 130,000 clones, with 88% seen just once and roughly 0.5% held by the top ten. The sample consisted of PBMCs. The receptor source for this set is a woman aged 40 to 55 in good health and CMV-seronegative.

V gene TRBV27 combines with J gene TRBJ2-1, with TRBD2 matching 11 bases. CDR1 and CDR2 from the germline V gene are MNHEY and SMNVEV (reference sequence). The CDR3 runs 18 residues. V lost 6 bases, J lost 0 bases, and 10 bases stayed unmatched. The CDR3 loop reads CASRLAGASLSSYNEQFF. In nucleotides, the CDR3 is TGTGCCAGCAGACTAGCGGGGGCCTCATTAAGCTCCTACAATGAGCAGTTCTTC.

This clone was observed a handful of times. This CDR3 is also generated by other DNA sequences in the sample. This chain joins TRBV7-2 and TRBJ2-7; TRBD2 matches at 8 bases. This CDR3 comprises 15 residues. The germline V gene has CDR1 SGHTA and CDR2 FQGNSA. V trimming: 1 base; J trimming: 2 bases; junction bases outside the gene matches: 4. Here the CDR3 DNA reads TGTGCCAGCAGCTTAGGTCTAGCGGGTACCTACGAGCAGTACTTC. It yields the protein CASSLGLAGTYEQYF.

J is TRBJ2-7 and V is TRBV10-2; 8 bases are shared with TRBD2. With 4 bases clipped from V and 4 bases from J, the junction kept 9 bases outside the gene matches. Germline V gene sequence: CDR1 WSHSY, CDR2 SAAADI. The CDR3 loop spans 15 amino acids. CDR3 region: CASSGERERGYEQYF. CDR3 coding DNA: TGCGCCAGCAGTGGGGAGCGGGAGAGGGGGTACGAGCAGTACTTC.

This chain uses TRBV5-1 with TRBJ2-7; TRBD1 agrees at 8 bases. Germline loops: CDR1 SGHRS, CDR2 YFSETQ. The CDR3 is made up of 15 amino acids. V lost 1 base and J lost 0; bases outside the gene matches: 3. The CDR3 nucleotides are TGCGCCAGCAGCTTGCAGGGGGCTAGCTCCTACGAGCAGTACTTC. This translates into CASSLQGASSYEQYF.

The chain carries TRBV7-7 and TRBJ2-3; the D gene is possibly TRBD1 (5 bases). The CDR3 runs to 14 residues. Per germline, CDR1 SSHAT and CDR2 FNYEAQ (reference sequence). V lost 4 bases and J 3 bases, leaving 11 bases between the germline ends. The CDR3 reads CASSWTHGTDTQYF. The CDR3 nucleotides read TGTGCCAGCAGCTGGACACATGGAACAGATACGCAGTATTTT.

The CDR3 region has the DNA TGTGCCAGCAGCGACTTGGGGACAGGGGTCGGTCAGCCCCAGCATTTT. It translates to CASSDLGTGVGQPQHF. The chain has TRBV7-2 and TRBJ1-5, with 10 positions matching TRBD1. Germline values: CDR1 SGHTA, CDR2 FQGNSA. V lost 5 bases, J lost 6 bases, and 10 bases stayed unmatched. The CDR3 loop spans 16 amino acids.

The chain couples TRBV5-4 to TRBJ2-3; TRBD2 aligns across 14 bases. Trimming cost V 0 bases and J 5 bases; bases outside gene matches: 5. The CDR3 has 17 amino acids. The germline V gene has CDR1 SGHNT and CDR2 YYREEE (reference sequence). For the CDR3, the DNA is TGTGCCAGCAGCTTGGAGGGACTAGCGGGAGTGGGAGATACGCAGTATTTT. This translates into CASSLEGLAGVGDTQYF.

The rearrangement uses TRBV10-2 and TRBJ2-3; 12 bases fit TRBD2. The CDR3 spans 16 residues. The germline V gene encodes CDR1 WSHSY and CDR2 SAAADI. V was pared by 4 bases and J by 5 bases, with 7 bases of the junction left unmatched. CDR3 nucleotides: TGCGCCAGCAGTGCTCACCGACTAGCGGGAGTAGATACGCAGTATTTT. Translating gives CASSAHRLAGVDTQYF.

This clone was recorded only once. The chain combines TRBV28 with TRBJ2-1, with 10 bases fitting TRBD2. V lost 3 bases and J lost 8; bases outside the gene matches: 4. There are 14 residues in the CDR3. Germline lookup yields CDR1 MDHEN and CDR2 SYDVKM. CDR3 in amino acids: CASSLSGRGYEQFF. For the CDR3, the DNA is TGTGCCAGCAGTTTGAGCGGGAGGGGCTATGAGCAGTTCTTC.

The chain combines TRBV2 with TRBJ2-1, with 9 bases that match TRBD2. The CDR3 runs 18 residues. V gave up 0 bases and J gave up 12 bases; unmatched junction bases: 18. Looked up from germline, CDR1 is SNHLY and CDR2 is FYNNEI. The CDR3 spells CASSEALGGTSPTRAQFF. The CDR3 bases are TGTGCCAGCAGTGAAGCTTTGGGGGGGACTAGCCCTACAAGGGCGCAGTTCTTC.

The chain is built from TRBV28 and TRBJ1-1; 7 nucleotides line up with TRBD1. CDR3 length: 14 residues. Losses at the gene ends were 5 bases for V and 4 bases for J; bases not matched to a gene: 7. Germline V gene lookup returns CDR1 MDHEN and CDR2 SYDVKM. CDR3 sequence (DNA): TGTGCCAGCAGTCCCGGACAGGACCCCACTGAAGCTTTCTTT. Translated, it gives CASSPGQDPTEAFF.

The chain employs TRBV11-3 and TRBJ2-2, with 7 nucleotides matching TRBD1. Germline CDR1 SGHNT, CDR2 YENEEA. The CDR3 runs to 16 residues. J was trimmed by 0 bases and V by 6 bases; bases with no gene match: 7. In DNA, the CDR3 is TGTGCCAGCAGTGCTGCCGGGACAGCGAACACCGGGGAGCTGTTTTTT. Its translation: CASSAAGTANTGELFF.

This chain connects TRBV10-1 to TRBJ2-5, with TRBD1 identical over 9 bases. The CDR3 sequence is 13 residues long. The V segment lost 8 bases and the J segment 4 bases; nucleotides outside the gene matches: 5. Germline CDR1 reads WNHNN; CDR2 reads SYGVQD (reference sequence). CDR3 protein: CASFQTGGETQYF. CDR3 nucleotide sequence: TGCGCCAGCTTCCAGACAGGGGGAGAGACCCAGTACTTC.

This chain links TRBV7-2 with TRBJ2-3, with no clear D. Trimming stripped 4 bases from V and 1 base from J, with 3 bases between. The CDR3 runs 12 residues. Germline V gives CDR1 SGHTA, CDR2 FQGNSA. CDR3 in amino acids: CASSSRTDTQYF. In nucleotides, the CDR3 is TGTGCCAGCAGCTCTCGCACAGATACGCAGTATTTT.

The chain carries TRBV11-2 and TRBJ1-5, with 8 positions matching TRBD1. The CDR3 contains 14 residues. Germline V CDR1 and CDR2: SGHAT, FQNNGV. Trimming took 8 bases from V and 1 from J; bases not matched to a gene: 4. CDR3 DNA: TGTGCCAGCGGCAACAGGGGGAGCAATCAGCCCCAGCATTTT. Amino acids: CASGNRGSNQPQHF. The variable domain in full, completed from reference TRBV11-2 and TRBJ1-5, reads EAGVAQSPRYKIIEKRQSVAFWCNPISGHATLYWYQQILGQGPKLLIQFQNNGVVDDSQLPKDRFSAERLKGVDSTLKIQPAKLEDSAVYLCASGNRGSNQPQHFGDGTRLSIL.

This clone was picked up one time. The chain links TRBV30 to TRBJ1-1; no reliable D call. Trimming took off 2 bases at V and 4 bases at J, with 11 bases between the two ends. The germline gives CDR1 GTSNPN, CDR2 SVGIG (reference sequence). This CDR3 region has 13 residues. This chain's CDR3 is CAWSPSGSTEAFF. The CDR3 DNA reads TGTGCCTGGAGTCCCAGCGGGAGCACTGAAGCTTTCTTT.

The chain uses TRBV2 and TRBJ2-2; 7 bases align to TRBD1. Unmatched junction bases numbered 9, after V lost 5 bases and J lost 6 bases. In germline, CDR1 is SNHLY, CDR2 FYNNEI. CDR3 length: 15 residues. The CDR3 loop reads CASSQTGWYAGELFF. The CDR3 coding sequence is TGTGCCAGCAGTCAGACAGGGTGGTATGCCGGGGAGCTGTTTTTT.

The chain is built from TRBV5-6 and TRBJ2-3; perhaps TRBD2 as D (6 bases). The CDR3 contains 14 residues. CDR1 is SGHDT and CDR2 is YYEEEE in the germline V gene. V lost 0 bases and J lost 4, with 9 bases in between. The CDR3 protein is CASSLAGAADTQYF. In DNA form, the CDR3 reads TGTGCCAGCAGCTTGGCGGGAGCTGCAGATACGCAGTATTTT.

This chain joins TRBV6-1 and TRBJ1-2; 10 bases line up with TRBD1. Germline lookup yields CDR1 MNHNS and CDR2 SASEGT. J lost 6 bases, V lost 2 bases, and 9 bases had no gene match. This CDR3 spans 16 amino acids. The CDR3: CASSERGDRGADGYTF. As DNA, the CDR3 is TGTGCCAGCAGTGAACGTGGGGACAGGGGAGCGGATGGCTACACCTTC.

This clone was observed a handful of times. CDR3 DNA sequence: TGTGCCATCAGTGAGTGGTTAGCGGATAAGGGCACAGATACGCAGTATTTT. This translates into CAISEWLADKGTDTQYF. V is TRBV10-3 and J is TRBJ2-3, with D maybe TRBD2 (6 bases). Per germline, CDR1 ENHRY and CDR2 SYGVKD. CDR3 length equals 17 residues. Trimming cost V 1 base and J 1 base, with 15 bases left between them.

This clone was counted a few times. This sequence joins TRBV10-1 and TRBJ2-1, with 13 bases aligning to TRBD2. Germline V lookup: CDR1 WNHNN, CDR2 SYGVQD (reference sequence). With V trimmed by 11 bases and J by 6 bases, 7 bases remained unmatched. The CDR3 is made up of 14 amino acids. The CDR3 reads CAVQTSGGPNEQFF. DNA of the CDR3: TGCGCCGTTCAGACTAGCGGGGGGCCCAATGAGCAGTTCTTC.